This T cell receptor (beta chain) is from a study of pediatric ulcerative colitis. Broader study findings: Blood samples from a couple of patients yielded substantially fewer templates and were excluded from blood-rectal overlap analysis.

Germline lookup yields CDR1 MNHEY and CDR2 SMNVEV (reference sequence). With V trimmed by 4 bases and J by 3 bases, 13 bases remained unmatched. The CDR3 has 18 residues. Sequencing was at survey level. The method was immunoSEQ multiplex PCR; TCRdb's version includes in-frame clones alone and lacks a portion of them. The table lists some 37,000 clones, around 78% of them singletons. Turning to this clone: The antigen is unknown.

Rectal tissue came from one to two pinch biopsies taken at colonoscopy. The sample consisted of gut tissue. The sequence was obtained from a boy younger than 18 with moderate ulcerative colitis. The chain couples TRBV27 to TRBJ2-5, with 11 bases fitting TRBD1. The CDR3 nucleotides read TGTGCCAGCAGTTACCCAGCTCCGGGACAGGGGGTGGAAGAGACCCAGTACTTC. This encodes CASSYPAPGQGVEETQYF.